The 28 T cell receptor beta chains below were found in one sample sequenced in a study of cytomegalovirus exposure and HLA in healthy donors (dated by TCRdb to the late 2010s). Library creation used the immunoSEQ multiplex PCR assay. For the multiplex PCR, a mixture combining 60 forward primers for TCR Vbeta segments and 13 reverse primers for TCR Jbeta segments was used. TCRdb retrieved this table from immuneACCESS and kept in-frame rearrangements only. Not all clones are present; in checked studies, unresolved V genes account for under half, and no reason is known for the remainder. Counted in this sample were 310,000 or so clones; approximately 90% of them appeared once. Around 2.1% of the sample rests with the top ten. The specimen was PBMCs. These receptors were taken from a woman between 18 and 30 years old in good health and CMV-seronegative.

This chain joins TRBV27 and TRBJ1-2; D gene uncertain. CDR3 length: 13 residues. Per germline, CDR1 MNHEY and CDR2 SMNVEV (reference sequence). V was clipped by 5 bases and J by 4 bases, with 11 bases between them. CDR3 sequence reads: CASSLGRGYGYTF. Here the CDR3 DNA reads TGTGCCAGCAGTCTGGGGAGAGGCTATGGCTACACCTTC.

The chain is built from TRBV6-5 and TRBJ1-2; 10 bases line up with TRBD1. Germline V lookup: CDR1 MNHEY, CDR2 SVGAGI. V gave up 2 bases and J gave up 4 bases; unmatched junction bases: 4. The CDR3 is 15 residues long. In nucleotides, the CDR3 is TGTGCCAGCAGTTACCGGGACAGGGGCAGCTATGGCTACACCTTC. This encodes CASSYRDRGSYGYTF.

This sequence joins TRBV5-5 and TRBJ1-1; TRBD1 aligns across 9 bases. The germline CDR1 and CDR2 sequences are SGHKS and YYEKEE (reference sequence). After removal of 9 bases from V and 4 bases from J, the junction contained 10 bases not matched to a gene. The CDR3 length is 14 residues. The CDR3 sequence is CATTDRGPITEAFF. The CDR3 DNA sequence: TGTGCCACCACGGACAGGGGCCCTATCACTGAAGCTTTCTTT.

The rearrangement uses TRBV6-1 and TRBJ1-2, with D possibly TRBD1 on 5 matching bases. Germline CDR1 reads MNHNS; CDR2 reads SASEGT. The CDR3 loop spans 15 amino acids. Deletions cut 1 base from V and 8 bases from J, with 17 bases between. CDR3 coding DNA: TGTGCCAGCAGTGAAGGGGGCAGGGCTCGAGGCGGCTACACCTTC. Translation: CASSEGGRARGGYTF.

This clone was counted a single time. The V gene is TRBV10-3, the J gene TRBJ1-1; 7 nucleotides line up with TRBD1. Germline values: CDR1 ENHRY, CDR2 SYGVKD. The ends lost 2 bases at V and 4 bases at J; junction bases unmatched: 10. CDR3 length: 16 amino acids. The CDR3 DNA sequence: TGTGCCATCAGTGAGCCGATAGACAGGGCGGGCACTGAAGCTTTCTTT. Amino acids: CAISEPIDRAGTEAFF.

The chain combines TRBV7-3 with TRBJ2-1, with D maybe TRBD2 (7 bases). V was cut by 3 bases and J by 6 bases, with 9 bases left in between. Per the germline V gene, CDR1 is SGHTA and CDR2 is FQGTGA. The CDR3 has 13 residues. The CDR3 protein is CASSLGGGNEQFF. DNA of the CDR3: TGTGCCAGCAGCTTGGGAGGGGGCAATGAGCAGTTCTTC. The full variable domain, completed using reference TRBV7-3 and TRBJ2-1, is GAGVSQTPSNKVTEKGKYVELRCDPISGHTALYWYRQSLGQGPEFLIYFQGTGAADDSGLPNDRFFAVRPEGSVSTLKIQRTERGDSAVYLCASSLGGGNEQFFGPGTRLTVL.

With regard to this clone: At one end the junction does not follow the germline gene, possibly because of a read error. The V call is TRBV19, the J call TRBJ1-1; 7 bases align to TRBD1. The germline gives CDR1 LNHDA, CDR2 SQIVND (reference sequence). This CDR3 is 18 amino acids long. CDR3 amino acids: CASSEPGQLPTIQDETFF. The DNA for the CDR3 is TGTGCCAGTAGTGAGCCGGGACAGCTGCCAACAATTCAGGATGAAACTTTCTTT.

This clone was observed a single time. The rearrangement joins TRBV5-4 to TRBJ2-5; 14 bases map to TRBD2. The germline gives CDR1 SGHNT, CDR2 YYREEE (reference sequence). This CDR3 has 15 amino acids. After removal of 0 bases from V and 12 bases from J, the junction contained 7 bases not matched to a gene. The CDR3 sequence: CASSLAGTSGGREYF. The CDR3, as DNA: TGTGCCAGCAGCTTGGCAGGGACTAGCGGGGGTCGTGAGTACTTC.

The chain combines TRBV29-1 with TRBJ2-5, with D tentatively TRBD1 (7 bases). The V end lost 1 base, the J end lost 5 bases, and 17 bases lay between the germline ends. The CDR3 has 15 residues. CDR1 and CDR2 (germline): SQVTM, ANQGSEA. CDR3 sequence: CSVEGFRGRMETQYF. CDR3 DNA sequence: TGCAGCGTTGAAGGTTTCAGGGGGAGGATGGAGACCCAGTACTTC. The variable domain in full, completed from reference TRBV29-1 and TRBJ2-5, reads SAVISQKPSRDICQRGTSLTIQCQVDSQVTMMFWYRQQPGQSLTLIATANQGSEATYESGFVIDKFPISRPNLTFSTLTVSNMSPEDSSIYLCSVEGFRGRMETQYFGPGTRLLVL.

This rearrangement joins TRBV2 to TRBJ2-5, with TRBD2 identical over 13 bases. CDR1 is SNHLY, CDR2 FYNNEI, per germline. J gave up 5 bases and V 7 bases, and 10 bases lay outside the gene matches. The CDR3 consists of 16 residues. CDR3 sequence: CASNGLAGDRLETQYF. The CDR3 nucleotides read TGTGCCAGCAATGGACTAGCGGGGGACCGACTGGAGACCCAGTACTTC.

The chain is built from TRBV13 and TRBJ2-3; D is uncertain. In germline, CDR1 is PRHDT, CDR2 FYEKMQ (reference sequence). The V end was cut by 4 bases, the J end by 0 bases, with 8 bases between. This CDR3 is built from 14 residues. The CDR3 here is CASSSGSSTDTQYF. The CDR3 coding sequence is TGTGCCAGCAGCTCCGGGTCCAGCACAGATACGCAGTATTTT.

The chain combines TRBV2 with TRBJ2-3; TRBD2 agrees at 8 bases. Germline V lookup: CDR1 SNHLY, CDR2 FYNNEI. V shed 11 bases and J 2 bases; nucleotides not matched to a gene: 9. CDR3 length: 14 residues. The DNA for the CDR3 is TGTGCCCCCCTCGGGGGGGGCAACACAGATACGCAGTATTTT. Its translation is CAPLGGGNTDTQYF.

CDR3 DNA: TGTGCCAGCAGTTTTATAGCAGATATCTATCAGCCCCAGCATTTT. Translating it yields CASSFIADIYQPQHF. The chain employs TRBV27 and TRBJ1-5, with D hard to call. Germline CDR1 MNHEY, CDR2 SMNVEV (reference sequence). V was cut by 3 bases and J by 5 bases, with 14 bases left in between. This CDR3 has 15 residues.

The rearrangement joins TRBV13 to TRBJ1-5; D unclear. The CDR3 sequence is 14 residues long. V was clipped by 1 base and J by 4 bases, with 8 bases between them. CDR1 is PRHDT, CDR2 FYEKMQ, per germline (reference sequence). DNA of the CDR3: TGTGCCAGCAGCTTAGCTCCAGTGAATCAGCCCCAGCATTTT. It codes for CASSLAPVNQPQHF.

V is TRBV6-5 and J is TRBJ2-1; D gene unclear. Germline loops: CDR1 MNHEY, CDR2 SVGAGI. CDR3 length: 15 amino acids. Trimming stripped 6 bases from V and 0 bases from J, with 12 bases between. CDR3 DNA sequence: TGTGCCAGCAGCCCAACCCTTAGCTCCTACAATGAGCAGTTCTTC. This sequence encodes CASSPTLSSYNEQFF.

This sequence joins TRBV4-1 and TRBJ1-5, with a possible D match to TRBD1 (5 bases). Looked up from germline, CDR1 is MGHRA and CDR2 is YSYEKL. With 1 base removed from V and 5 bases from J, the gap between germline ends came to 12 bases. This CDR3 has 15 amino acids. The CDR3 region is CASSQGRRVDQPQHF. The CDR3 DNA reads as TGCGCCAGCAGCCAAGGTCGCAGGGTTGATCAGCCCCAGCATTTT.

The V call is TRBV13, the J call TRBJ2-3, with 14 bases lining up with TRBD2. Germline V CDR1 and CDR2: PRHDT, FYEKMQ (reference sequence). V lost 0 bases and J lost 3; bases outside the gene matches: 2. This CDR3 is built from 17 residues. CDR3: CASSLGTSGGATDTQYF. The CDR3 nucleotides are TGTGCCAGCAGCTTAGGGACTAGCGGGGGGGCGACAGATACGCAGTATTTT.

The V call is TRBV30, the J call TRBJ2-5, with 7 bases fitting TRBD1. CDR3 length: 13 residues. Germline values: CDR1 GTSNPN, CDR2 SVGIG (reference sequence). V was pared by 0 bases and J by 4 bases, with 2 bases of the junction left unmatched. The CDR3 loop is CAWSVRTGETQYF. The CDR3 DNA reads as TGTGCCTGGAGTGTGAGGACAGGAGAGACCCAGTACTTC.

The rearrangement joins TRBV19 to TRBJ2-7, with D tentatively TRBD1 (6 bases). Germline V gives CDR1 LNHDA, CDR2 SQIVND (reference sequence). V was clipped by 1 base and J by 3 bases, with 10 bases between them. This CDR3 contains 14 residues. The CDR3, as DNA: TGTGCCAGTAGTATAGCGGACAGAAGCTACGAGCAGTACTTC. Translated, it gives CASSIADRSYEQYF.

V is TRBV27 and J is TRBJ2-4, with TRBD1 matching 10 bases. The trim removed 5 bases at V and 4 bases at J, leaving 2 bases unmatched. The germline V gene encodes CDR1 MNHEY and CDR2 SMNVEV (reference sequence). The CDR3 extends over 14 amino acids. This chain's CDR3 is CASSPDRGKNIQYF. CDR3 bases: TGTGCCAGCAGTCCGGACAGGGGGAAAAACATTCAGTACTTC.

The genes are TRBV5-4 and TRBJ1-1; the D is unclear. Germline V gene lookup returns CDR1 SGHNT and CDR2 YYREEE (reference sequence). The CDR3 has 12 amino acids. V was cut by 0 bases and J by 7 bases, with 7 bases left in between. The CDR3 here is CASSLEAGEAFF. The CDR3 region has the DNA TGTGCCAGCAGCTTGGAGGCAGGTGAAGCTTTCTTT.

The V and J genes are TRBV2 and TRBJ2-1; TRBD2 might be the D (6 bases). Trimming cost V 6 bases and J 7 bases, with 19 bases left between them. Germline loops: CDR1 SNHLY, CDR2 FYNNEI. The CDR3 is 15 amino acids. CDR3 nucleotide sequence: TGTGCCAGCAGACCCGACAGCGGGTCGAGGAATGAGCAGTTCTTC. Encoded protein: CASRPDSGSRNEQFF. The full variable domain, its missing parts supplied by reference TRBV2 and TRBJ2-1, is EPEVTQTPSHQVTQMGQEVILRCVPISNHLYFYWYRQILGQKVEFLVSFYNNEISEKSEIFDDQFSVERPDGSNFTLKIRSTKLEDSAMYFCASRPDSGSRNEQFFGPGTRLTVL.

The rearrangement links TRBV5-1 to TRBJ2-6, with 8 bases lining up with TRBD1. CDR1 is SGHRS and CDR2 is YFSETQ in the germline V gene. Trimming removed 8 bases from V and 0 bases from J; junction bases left unmatched: 10. CDR3 length: 17 amino acids. Written as DNA, the CDR3 is TGCGCCAGTGGACAGACAGGGGTTTTCTCTGGGGCCAACGTCCTGACTTTC. Translated: CASGQTGVFSGANVLTF.

The gene calls are TRBV6-5 and TRBJ1-1; no clear D gene. V lost 0 bases to trimming and J lost 4 bases, with 12 bases between them. Per germline, CDR1 MNHEY and CDR2 SVGAGI. CDR3 length: 15 residues. CDR3 coding DNA: TGTGCCAGCAGTTACTCCCCGAGGGATGGCACTGAAGCTTTCTTT. This translates into CASSYSPRDGTEAFF.

This clone was detected only once. This chain links TRBV27 with TRBJ2-5; tentative D call: TRBD1 (6 bases). V lost 5 bases, J lost 1 base, and 14 bases lay in between. Germline loops: CDR1 MNHEY, CDR2 SMNVEV (reference sequence). The CDR3 loop spans 15 amino acids. Here the CDR3 reads CASSLRTVFQETQYF. The DNA of the CDR3 is TGTGCCAGCAGTCTGAGGACAGTTTTCCAAGAGACCCAGTACTTC.

CDR3 amino acids: CASSGAEKVYNEQFF. The CDR3 nucleotides are TGTGCCAGTAGTGGGGCGGAGAAGGTATACAATGAGCAGTTCTTC. V is TRBV19 and J is TRBJ2-1; tentative D call: TRBD1 (5 bases). Germline CDR1 is LNHDA and CDR2 is SQIVND (reference sequence). V was trimmed by 5 bases and J by 4 bases, leaving 15 bases between them. This CDR3 region has 15 residues.

The CDR3 sequence: CASSLLGADEKLFF. The CDR3 DNA follows: TGTGCCAGCAGTCTCTTGGGGGCGGATGAAAAACTGTTTTTT. The chain uses TRBV27 and TRBJ1-4; maybe TRBD1 (6 bases). The CDR3 sequence is 14 residues long. Germline-derived CDR1 and CDR2 are MNHEY and SMNVEV (reference sequence). V lost 5 bases and J 6 bases, leaving 13 bases between the germline ends.

The rearrangement uses TRBV11-2 and TRBJ1-2; D not certain. CDR3 length: 12 residues. Germline V CDR1 and CDR2: SGHAT, FQNNGV. Trimming pared 5 bases from V and 8 bases from J, leaving 12 bases between. CDR3 amino acids: CASSLLDTGYTF. The CDR3, as DNA: TGTGCCAGCAGCCTACTAGATACCGGCTACACCTTC. The full variable domain, in which reference TRBV11-2 and TRBJ1-2 provide the parts outside the CDR3, is EAGVAQSPRYKIIEKRQSVAFWCNPISGHATLYWYQQILGQGPKLLIQFQNNGVVDDSQLPKDRFSAERLKGVDSTLKIQPAKLEDSAVYLCASSLLDTGYTFGSGTRLTVV.